This entry lists 20 T cell receptor beta chains sequenced from one sample in a study of shared clonotypes between healthy human individuals. The method was immunoSEQ multiplex PCR; TCRdb's version includes in-frame clones alone and lacks a portion of them. The table has about 1.1 million clones, around 78% seen once. What was sequenced was memory CD4+ T cells from PBMCs. Subset given: CD45RA-negative fraction. These receptors came from a man between 18 and 29 years old in good health. Some clones in this sample may be carry-over from other donors' samples.

The V and J genes are TRBV4-1 and TRBJ2-5, with a tentative D call TRBD2 (5 bases). The length of the CDR3 is 16 residues. With 0 bases removed from V and 0 bases from J, the gap between germline ends came to 11 bases. The germline V gene has CDR1 MGHRA and CDR2 YSYEKL. The CDR3: CASSQDPAGNQETQYF. DNA of the CDR3: TGCGCCAGCAGCCAAGACCCTGCGGGCAACCAAGAGACCCAGTACTTC.

V is TRBV5-1 and J is TRBJ2-1; D possibly uses TRBD1 or TRBD2 (5 bases each). With 3 bases removed from V and 8 bases from J, the gap between germline ends came to 18 bases. The germline gives CDR1 SGHRS, CDR2 YFSETQ. CDR3 size: 15 residues. The CDR3 loop is CASSSAGPRDDEQFF. CDR3 sequence (DNA): TGCGCCAGCAGCTCCGCCGGCCCTCGGGACGATGAGCAGTTCTTC.

This clone was seen a handful of times. This chain uses TRBV7-9 with TRBJ1-2, with D hard to call. The CDR3 loop spans 13 amino acids. Germline V gene sequence: CDR1 SEHNR, CDR2 FQNEAQ (reference sequence). The germline V and J ends were trimmed by 7 bases and 2 bases, with 11 bases remaining between them. The CDR3 is CASNKDGNYGYTF. In DNA, the CDR3 is TGTGCCAGCAACAAGGACGGGAACTATGGCTACACCTTC.

This clone was found once. The chain is built from TRBV14 and TRBJ2-1; unclear D gene. CDR3 length equals 12 residues. Looked up from germline, CDR1 is SGHDN and CDR2 is FVKESK. V lost 4 bases and J 8 bases, leaving 9 bases between the germline ends. CDR3 amino acids: CASSRSGYEQFF. Written as DNA, the CDR3 is TGTGCCAGCAGCCGGTCGGGTTATGAGCAGTTCTTC. Combining the CDR3 with reference TRBV14 and TRBJ2-1 gives the whole variable domain EAGVTQFPSHSVIEKGQTVTLRCDPISGHDNLYWYRRVMGKEIKFLLHFVKESKQDESGMPNNRFLAERTGGTYSTLKVQPAELEDSGVYFCASSRSGYEQFFGPGTRLTVL.

This sequence joins TRBV5-6 and TRBJ2-1; 10 bases match TRBD2. The CDR3 is 17 residues long. Germline CDR1 reads SGHDT; CDR2 reads YYEEEE. With V trimmed by 1 base and J by 6 bases, 10 bases remained unmatched. The CDR3 loop is CASSLTAGGPNSNEQFF. The CDR3 DNA follows: TGTGCCAGCAGCTTGACAGCGGGAGGGCCAAATTCCAATGAGCAGTTCTTC.

This rearrangement joins TRBV10-2 to TRBJ2-3; D is perhaps TRBD1 or TRBD2 (5 bases each). The V end was cut by 6 bases, the J end by 0 bases, with 16 bases between. Per the germline V gene, CDR1 is WSHSY and CDR2 is SAAADI. There are 16 residues in the CDR3. In DNA, the CDR3 is TGCGCCAGCAGGTCAACGGGGCGGGCTAGCACAGATACGCAGTATTTT. Its translation is CASRSTGRASTDTQYF.

Concerning this clone: One end of the junction does not line up with germline, which may come from a read error. V is TRBV28 and J is TRBJ2-7, with a weak D call TRBD2 (5 bases). The CDR3 has 16 residues. Germline V gene data show CDR1 as MDHEN and CDR2 as SYDVKM. CDR3 sequence reads: CASTQVGLRVSHEQYF. In DNA form, the CDR3 reads TGTGCCAGCACCCAAGTTGGGTTGAGGGTCTCCCACGAGCAGTACTTC.

About this clone: The same CDR3 is also encoded by other DNA sequences in this sample. The V gene is TRBV4-3, the J gene TRBJ1-2; a possible D gene is TRBD1 (5 bases). CDR3 length equals 13 residues. The V end lost 4 bases, the J end lost 3 bases, and 9 bases lay between the germline ends. CDR1 and CDR2 (germline): LGHNA, YSLEER. This CDR3 reads CASSRDRDYGYTF. CDR3 coding DNA: TGCGCCAGCAGCCGGGACCGGGACTATGGCTACACCTTC.

This chain connects TRBV2 to TRBJ2-7; 7 positions agree with TRBD1. V was pared by 3 bases and J by 7 bases, with 6 bases of the junction left unmatched. The germline V gene has CDR1 SNHLY and CDR2 FYNNEI. This CDR3 contains 13 residues. This chain's CDR3 is CASSEETGWEQYF. The CDR3 nucleotides read TGTGCCAGCAGTGAGGAGACAGGGTGGGAGCAGTACTTC.

This clone was counted a few times. The J gene is TRBJ1-1, the V gene TRBV19; TRBD1 might be the D (6 bases). With 7 bases removed from V and 0 bases from J, the gap between germline ends came to 15 bases. The CDR3 spans 15 residues. CDR1 LNHDA and CDR2 SQIVND come from the germline V gene (reference sequence). CDR3 region: CASTPQGHLNTEAFF. CDR3 sequence (DNA): TGTGCCAGTACCCCCCAGGGGCACTTGAACACTGAAGCTTTCTTT.

Only a few counts were recorded for this clone. This chain links TRBV5-4 with TRBJ1-4, with 10 bases matching TRBD1. Germline V gives CDR1 SGHNT, CDR2 YYREEE (reference sequence). Trimming took 3 bases from V and 8 from J; bases not matched to a gene: 7. The CDR3 has 15 amino acids. CDR3 loop: CASSSTGGEWEKLFF. The CDR3 bases are TGTGCCAGCAGCTCGACAGGGGGCGAGTGGGAAAAACTGTTTTTT. Full variable domain (rest looked up from reference TRBV5-4 and TRBJ1-4): ETGVTQSPTHLIKTRGQQVTLRCSSQSGHNTVSWYQQALGQGPQFIFQYYREEENGRGNFPPRFSGLQFPNYSSELNVNALELDDSALYLCASSSTGGEWEKLFFGSGTQLSVL.

The J gene is TRBJ2-3, the V gene TRBV11-2; the D gene is possibly TRBD2 (6 bases). Germline CDR1 reads SGHAT; CDR2 reads FQNNGV. CDR3 length: 15 residues. V was pared by 5 bases and J by 4 bases, with 16 bases between. The CDR3 nucleotides are TGTGCCAGCAGCCCAGAACGCGGGAATCCAGATACGCAGTATTTT. It is translated as CASSPERGNPDTQYF. The full variable domain, with the rest looked up from reference TRBV11-2 and TRBJ2-3, is EAGVAQSPRYKIIEKRQSVAFWCNPISGHATLYWYQQILGQGPKLLIQFQNNGVVDDSQLPKDRFSAERLKGVDSTLKIQPAKLEDSAVYLCASSPERGNPDTQYFGPGTRLTVL.

V usage is TRBV18 and J usage is TRBJ2-3; 9 bases are shared with TRBD1. The CDR3 spans 15 residues. J lost 4 bases, V lost 6 bases, and 8 bases had no gene match. Germline V CDR1 and CDR2: KGHSH, LQKENI. CDR3 nucleotide sequence: TGTGCCAGCTCCCCGGGACAGGGCCTCTCAGATACGCAGTATTTT. As protein: CASSPGQGLSDTQYF.

This clone was recorded only once. This chain uses TRBV28 with TRBJ2-4, with D tentatively TRBD1 (5 bases). Germline CDR1 is MDHEN and CDR2 is SYDVKM. The CDR3 length is 12 residues. The V end was cut by 7 bases, the J end by 5 bases, with 9 bases between. The CDR3 protein is CASKGQENIQYF. Written as DNA, the CDR3 is TGTGCCAGCAAGGGGCAAGAAAACATTCAGTACTTC.

The rearrangement links TRBV15 to TRBJ2-1; 10 nucleotides agree with TRBD2. The CDR3 contains 15 residues. V gave up 6 bases and J gave up 5 bases; unmatched junction bases: 7. Germline-derived CDR1 and CDR2 are LNHNV and YYDKDF (reference sequence). The CDR3 is CATRPTGLAHNEQFF. In DNA form, the CDR3 reads TGTGCCACCAGACCGACGGGACTAGCGCACAATGAGCAGTTCTTC.

The chain uses TRBV12-5 and TRBJ2-5, with D unresolved. V dropped 5 bases and J dropped 4 bases, with 5 bases sitting between them. Germline CDR1 LGHNT, CDR2 FRNRAP. The CDR3 length is 11 residues. CDR3 in DNA: TGTGCTAGTGGTACCCGAGAGACCCAGTACTTC. The encoded protein is CASGTRETQYF. Full variable domain (outside the CDR3, taken from reference TRBV12-5 and TRBJ2-5): DARVTQTPRHKVTEMGQEVTMRCQPILGHNTVFWYRQTMMQGLELLAYFRNRAPLDDSGMPKDRFSAEMPDATLATLKIQPSEPRDSAVYFCASGTRETQYFGPGTRLLVL.

V gene TRBV18 combines with J gene TRBJ1-1; D not certain. The CDR3 is made up of 14 amino acids. Germline CDR1 KGHSH, CDR2 LQKENI. Trimming removed 6 bases at V and 1 base at J, with 12 bases between. The CDR3, as DNA: TGTGCCAGCTCCCCCGGGCCCGGGAACACTGAAGCTTTCTTT. Amino acids: CASSPGPGNTEAFF.

For this clone: A single base separates this from a much larger clone, so it may be a read error. This chain joins TRBV11-3 and TRBJ2-2, with D uncertain. V dropped 3 bases and J dropped 7 bases, with 6 bases sitting between them. The germline V gene has CDR1 SGHNT and CDR2 YENEEA. This CDR3 has 12 amino acids. In DNA form, the CDR3 reads TGTGCCAGCAGCTTGGGGTTCGGGGAGCTGTTTTTT. Protein sequence: CASSLGFGELFF.

The chain carries TRBV4-1 and TRBJ2-5, with 9 bases lining up with TRBD2. Germline CDR1 reads MGHRA; CDR2 reads YSYEKL. Trimming at V came to 4 bases and at J to 5 bases, leaving 8 bases not matched to a gene. CDR3 length equals 15 residues. Here the CDR3 DNA reads TGCGCCAGCAGCCGGCGGGAGGGATTTGGGGAGACCCAGTACTTC. This codes for CASSRREGFGETQYF.

The chain combines TRBV28 with TRBJ1-2; no clear D gene. Germline lookup yields CDR1 MDHEN and CDR2 SYDVKM. V was pared by 6 bases and J by 1 base, with 12 bases between. This CDR3 contains 14 residues. The CDR3 DNA follows: TGTGCCAGCAGCCGGGTCGGCCGTAACTATGGCTACACCTTC. The encoded protein is CASSRVGRNYGYTF.